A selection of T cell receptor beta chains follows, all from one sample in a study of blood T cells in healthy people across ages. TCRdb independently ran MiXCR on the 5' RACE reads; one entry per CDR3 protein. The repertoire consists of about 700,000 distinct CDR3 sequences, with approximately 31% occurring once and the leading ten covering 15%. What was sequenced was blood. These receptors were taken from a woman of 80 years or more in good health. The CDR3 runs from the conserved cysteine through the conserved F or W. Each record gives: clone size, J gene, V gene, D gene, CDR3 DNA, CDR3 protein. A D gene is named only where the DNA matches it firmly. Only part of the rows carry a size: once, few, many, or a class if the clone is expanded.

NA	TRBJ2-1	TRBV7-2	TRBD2	TGTGCCAGCAGCTTAGAGACTAGCGGTCTTGAGCAGTTCTTC	CASSLETSGLEQFF
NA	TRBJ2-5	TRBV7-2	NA	TGTGCCAGCAGCCTAGAATTCACAACGGAGCAGTACTTC	CASSLEFTTEQYF
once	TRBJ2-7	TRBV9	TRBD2	TGTGCCAGCAGCGTAGCCCTAGCGGGAGAGGTCTACGAGCAGTACTTC	CASSVALAGEVYEQYF
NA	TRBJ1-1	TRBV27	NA	TGTGCCAGCACCCATTATGGTGGGGGGCCCACTGAAGCTTTCTTT	CASTHYGGGPTEAFF
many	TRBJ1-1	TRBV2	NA	TGTGCCAGCCAGCGCGAGAGGGTCACTGAAGCTTTCTTT	CASQRERVTEAFF
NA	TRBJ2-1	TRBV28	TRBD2	TGTGCCAGCAGTTTTCGACTAGCGGGGAGTTACAATGAGCAGTTCTTC	CASSFRLAGSYNEQFF
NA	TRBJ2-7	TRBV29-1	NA	TGCAGCGTTGTAAGTGGGCTTCCGACCGAGCAGTACTTC	CSVVSGLPTEQYF
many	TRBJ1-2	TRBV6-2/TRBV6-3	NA	TGTGCCAGCAGTTACCTGGGATCTGTAGCTAACTATGGCTACACCTTC	CASSYLGSVANYGYTF
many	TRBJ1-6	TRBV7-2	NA	TGTGCCAGCAGCTTAGGTAGCCGTTATAATTCACCCCTCCACTTT	CASSLGSRYNSPLHF
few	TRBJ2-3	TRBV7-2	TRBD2	TGTGCCAGCAGCCGCCAACACGGGGGGAGCACAGATACGCAGTATTTT	CASSRQHGGSTDTQYF
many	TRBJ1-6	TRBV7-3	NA	TGTGCCAGCAGCGCCCTCGGATCCGGCGGTAATTCACCCCTCCACTTT	CASSALGSGGNSPLHF
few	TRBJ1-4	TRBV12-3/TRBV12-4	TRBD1	TGTGCCAGCAGTCGACAGGGGAATAATGAAAAACTGTTTTTT	CASSRQGNNEKLFF
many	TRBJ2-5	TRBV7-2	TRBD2	TGTGCCAGCAGCTTAGCAGTTCCGTCGCTAGCGGGAGAGACCCAGTACTTC	CASSLAVPSLAGETQYF
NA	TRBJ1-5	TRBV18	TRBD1	TGTGCCAGCTCCCACCGGGACAGTTCTAATCAGCCCCAGCATTTT	CASSHRDSSNQPQHF
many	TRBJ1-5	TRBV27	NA	TGTGCCAGCAGCCCCAAACGGGGTGGGCCCCAGCATTTT	CASSPKRGGPQHF